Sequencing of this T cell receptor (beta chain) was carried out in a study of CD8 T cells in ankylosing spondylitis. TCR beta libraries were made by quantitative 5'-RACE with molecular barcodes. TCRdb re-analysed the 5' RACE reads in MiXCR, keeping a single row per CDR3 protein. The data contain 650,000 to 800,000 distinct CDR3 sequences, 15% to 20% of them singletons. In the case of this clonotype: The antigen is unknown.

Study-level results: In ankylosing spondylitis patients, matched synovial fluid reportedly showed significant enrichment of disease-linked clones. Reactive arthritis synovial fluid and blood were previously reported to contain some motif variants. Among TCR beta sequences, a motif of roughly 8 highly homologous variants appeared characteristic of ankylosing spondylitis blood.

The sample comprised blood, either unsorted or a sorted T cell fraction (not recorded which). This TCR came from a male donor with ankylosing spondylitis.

The CDR3 is CASGHRNTEAFF. The DNA for the CDR3 is TGTGCCTCGGGACATCGGAACACTGAAGCTTTCTTT. V is TRBV6-1 and J is TRBJ1-1, with D perhaps TRBD1 (6 bases). This CDR3 spans 12 amino acids. Germline values: CDR1 MNHNS, CDR2 SASEGT. V lost 11 bases to trimming and J lost 1 base, with 11 bases between them.